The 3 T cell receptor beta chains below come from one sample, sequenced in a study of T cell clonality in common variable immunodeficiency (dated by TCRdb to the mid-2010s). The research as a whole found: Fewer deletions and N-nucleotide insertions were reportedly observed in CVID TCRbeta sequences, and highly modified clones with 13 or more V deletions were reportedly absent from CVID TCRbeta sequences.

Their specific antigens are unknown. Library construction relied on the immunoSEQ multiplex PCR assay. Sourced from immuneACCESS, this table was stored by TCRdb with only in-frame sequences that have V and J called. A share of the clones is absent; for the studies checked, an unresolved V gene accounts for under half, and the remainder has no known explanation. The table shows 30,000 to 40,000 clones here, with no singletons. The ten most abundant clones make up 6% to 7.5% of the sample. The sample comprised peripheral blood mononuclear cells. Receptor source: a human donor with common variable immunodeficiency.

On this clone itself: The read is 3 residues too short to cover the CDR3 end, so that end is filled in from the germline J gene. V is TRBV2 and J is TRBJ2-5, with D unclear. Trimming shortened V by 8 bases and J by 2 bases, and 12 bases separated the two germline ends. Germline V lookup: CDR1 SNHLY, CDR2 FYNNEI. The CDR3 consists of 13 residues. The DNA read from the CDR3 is TGTGCCAGCTCCAAGGGTGTACAAGAGACC. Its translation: CASSKGVQET. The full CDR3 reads CASSKGVQETQYF.

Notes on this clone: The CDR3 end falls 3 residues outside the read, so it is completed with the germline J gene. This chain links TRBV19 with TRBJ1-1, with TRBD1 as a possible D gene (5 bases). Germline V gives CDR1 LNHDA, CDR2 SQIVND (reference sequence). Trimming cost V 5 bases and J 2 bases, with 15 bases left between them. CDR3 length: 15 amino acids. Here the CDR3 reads CASSPYAGPNTEAFF. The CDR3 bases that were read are TGTGCCAGTAGTCCCTACGCAGGGCCTAACACTGAA.

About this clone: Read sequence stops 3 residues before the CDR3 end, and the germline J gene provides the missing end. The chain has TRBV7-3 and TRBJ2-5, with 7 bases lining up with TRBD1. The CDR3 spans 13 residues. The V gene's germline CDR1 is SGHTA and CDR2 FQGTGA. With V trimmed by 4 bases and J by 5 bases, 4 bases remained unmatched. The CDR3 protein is CASSSTGSETQYF. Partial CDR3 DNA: TGTGCCAGCAGCTCGACAGGGAGCGAGACC.